This T cell receptor beta chain was captured in a study of cytomegalovirus exposure and HLA in healthy donors. Whole-study context: An earlier analysis found around 120 million unique TCR beta sequences from 200 million or so T cells. Study conclusions and caveats: CMV serostatus alone was available as immune exposure information. Later analysis identified a missense DCLRE1C variant that was linked to TCR beta V- and J-gene trimming.

Remarks on this clone: Its antigen remains unknown.

The PCR employed 60 Vbeta primers together with 13 Jbeta primers. Method: immunoSEQ multiplex PCR; TCRdb's copy keeps in-frame clones and lacks some. Of 150,000 or so clones listed, about 80% are singletons. The V and J ends lost 5 bases and 8 bases respectively, with 22 bases between them. The CDR3 has 16 amino acids. Germline V CDR1 and CDR2: MGHDK, SYGVNS. The J gene is TRBJ2-1, the V gene TRBV25-1, with D possibly being TRBD2 (6 bases). The sequence was obtained from a young man in good health and CMV-seropositive. The sample comprised PBMCs. The CDR3 DNA is TGTGCCAGCAGTACTCACGTGGGACTGGGTGGGGATGAGCAGTTCTTC. It translates to CASSTHVGLGGDEQFF.